The sample holds a few counts of the clone carrying this T cell receptor (beta chain). Its antigen remains unidentified. V was pared by 9 bases and J by 10 bases, with 21 bases between. The CDR3 has 13 amino acids. These data originate in a study of beta chain features in type 1 diabetes. The authors took one heparinised blood draw, averaging roughly 100 mL, from each donor. Cells sorted by CD45RO/CCR7/CD25/CD127/CD95/CD27 comprised CD4+ naive, central memory, regulatory and stem cell-like memory cells. The study, taken as a whole, reports: TCRB CDR3s from Type 1 diabetes patients were moderately but significantly shorter in all four CD4+ subsets. For patients and controls alike, PCR might favor shorter templates to the same degree.

Expressed TCRB transcripts were sequenced after all isolated RNA was converted to cDNA. Clones were read by immunoSEQ multiplex PCR, and TCRdb kept only the in-frame ones, dropping some. The table shows under 300,000 clones, with about a tenth occurring only once. The V gene is TRBV23-1, the J gene TRBJ1-1; D is possibly TRBD1 (5 bases). TRBV23-1 is flagged as an ORF with uncertain function. The source material was naive CD4+ T cells from blood. This TCR derives from a man aged 25-45 years with type 1 diabetes. CDR3 protein: CASPYVGGPLAFF. The CDR3 DNA is TGCGCCAGTCCGTATGTCGGGGGACCGTTAGCTTTCTTT.